A selection of T cell receptor beta chains follows, all from one sample in a study of vaccination and CD4 T cells after COVID-19. Their antigens are not known. TCRdb called the PCR reads again in MiXCR, with one record for every CDR3 protein. The table lists around 5,600 distinct CDR3 sequences, about 34% of them singletons, with 26% in the top ten. The material sequenced was CD4+ T cells from blood, cultured in vitro. These receptors all stem from a human donor in good health. Both conserved end residues are part of each CDR3. Fields, in order: clone size, J gene, V gene, D gene, CDR3 protein, CDR3 DNA. A D gene is named only where the DNA matches it firmly. The listing skips clone size in some rows; elsewhere it reads once, few, many or a size class.

abundance: .; j_gene: TRBJ2-3; v_gene: TRBV11-3; d_gene: TRBD1; CDR3aa: CASSPGTDQDTQYF; CDR3nt: TGTGCCAGCTCACCGGGGACAGATCAAGATACGCAGTATTTT
abundance: .; j_gene: TRBJ1-1; v_gene: TRBV21-1; d_gene: .; CDR3aa: CARRGKGLTEAFF; CDR3nt: TGTGCCCGCCGAGGCAAGGGTCTCACTGAAGCTTTCTTT
abundance: .; j_gene: TRBJ2-5; v_gene: TRBV9; d_gene: .; CDR3aa: CASSEEVGTQYF; CDR3nt: TGTGCCAGCAGCGAGGAGGTCGGGACCCAGTACTTC
abundance: few; j_gene: TRBJ2-4; v_gene: TRBV6-1; d_gene: .; CDR3aa: CASSVEGRNIQYF; CDR3nt: TGTGCCAGCAGTGTAGAAGGTCGAAACATTCAGTACTTC
abundance: medium-sized; j_gene: TRBJ1-2; v_gene: TRBV20-1; d_gene: TRBD1; CDR3aa: CSARYGQGGNYGYTF; CDR3nt: TGCAGTGCTAGATACGGACAGGGCGGTAACTATGGCTACACCTTC
abundance: few; j_gene: TRBJ1-1; v_gene: TRBV2; d_gene: .; CDR3aa: CASSEWREAFF; CDR3nt: TGTGCCAGCAGTGAGTGGAGGGAAGCTTTCTTT
abundance: few; j_gene: TRBJ1-2; v_gene: TRBV6-1; d_gene: .; CDR3aa: CASRNRIYGYTF; CDR3nt: TGTGCCAGCAGGAACAGAATCTATGGCTACACCTTC
abundance: .; j_gene: TRBJ1-2; v_gene: TRBV6-1; d_gene: TRBD1; CDR3aa: CASSRFAYPTGGGYTF; CDR3nt: TGTGCCAGCAGCCGCTTCGCTTACCCAACAGGGGGTGGCTACACCTTC
abundance: .; j_gene: TRBJ1-1; v_gene: TRBV18; d_gene: .; CDR3aa: CASSPPMGQNTEAFF; CDR3nt: TGTGCCAGCTCACCACCCATGGGTCAGAACACTGAAGCTTTCTTT
abundance: .; j_gene: TRBJ2-1; v_gene: TRBV5-4; d_gene: .; CDR3aa: CASSFDSNEQFF; CDR3nt: TGTGCCAGCAGCTTCGACAGCAATGAGCAGTTCTTC
abundance: few; j_gene: TRBJ2-2; v_gene: TRBV25-1; d_gene: .; CDR3aa: CASSELPTTGELFF; CDR3nt: TGTGCCAGCAGTGAACTTCCCACGACCGGGGAGCTGTTTTTT
abundance: few; j_gene: TRBJ1-5; v_gene: TRBV7-2; d_gene: .; CDR3aa: CASSLDTNQPQHF; CDR3nt: TGTGCCAGCAGCTTAGACACGAATCAGCCCCAGCATTTT
abundance: .; j_gene: TRBJ1-6; v_gene: TRBV6-1; d_gene: .; CDR3aa: CASRRVPGAVNSPLHF; CDR3nt: TGTGCCAGCAGAAGGGTACCGGGGGCGGTTAATTCACCCCTCCACTTT
abundance: few; j_gene: TRBJ2-3; v_gene: TRBV19; d_gene: .; CDR3aa: CASSIVFSTDTQYF; CDR3nt: TGTGCCAGTAGTATAGTTTTCAGCACAGATACGCAGTATTTT
abundance: .; j_gene: TRBJ1-1; v_gene: TRBV15; d_gene: .; CDR3aa: CATSRETSTEAFF; CDR3nt: TGTGCCACCAGCAGAGAAACAAGCACTGAAGCTTTCTTT
abundance: .; j_gene: TRBJ2-7; v_gene: TRBV28; d_gene: .; CDR3aa: CASSATAPYEQYF; CDR3nt: TGTGCCAGCAGCGCGACAGCCCCCTACGAGCAGTACTTC
abundance: large; j_gene: TRBJ1-1; v_gene: TRBV6-5; d_gene: .; CDR3aa: CASSYSQGRNTEAFF; CDR3nt: TGTGCCAGCAGTTACTCTCAGGGCAGGAACACTGAAGCTTTCTTT
abundance: few; j_gene: TRBJ1-1; v_gene: TRBV6-1; d_gene: TRBD1; CDR3aa: CASTTGGRDTEAFF; CDR3nt: TGTGCCAGCACAACAGGGGGCCGAGACACTGAAGCTTTCTTT
abundance: few; j_gene: TRBJ1-2; v_gene: TRBV7-8; d_gene: .; CDR3aa: CASSSLAGRDGYTF; CDR3nt: TGTGCCAGCAGCTCCTTAGCTGGCAGGGATGGCTACACCTTC
abundance: .; j_gene: TRBJ1-1; v_gene: TRBV7-9; d_gene: .; CDR3aa: CASSLGNTMNTEAFF; CDR3nt: TGTGCCAGCAGCTTGGGCAATACTATGAACACTGAAGCTTTCTTT
abundance: large; j_gene: TRBJ2-2; v_gene: TRBV7-8; d_gene: TRBD1; CDR3aa: CASSFQGATGELFF; CDR3nt: TGTGCCAGCAGCTTCCAGGGGGCAACCGGGGAGCTGTTTTTT
abundance: .; j_gene: TRBJ1-6; v_gene: TRBV6-4; d_gene: TRBD1; CDR3aa: CASSDSGDRSPLHF; CDR3nt: TGTGCCAGCAGTGACTCGGGGGACAGGTCACCCCTCCACTTT
abundance: few; j_gene: TRBJ1-2; v_gene: TRBV2; d_gene: .; CDR3aa: CASSAGVNYGYTF; CDR3nt: TGTGCCAGCAGTGCGGGAGTAAACTATGGCTACACCTTC
abundance: .; j_gene: TRBJ1-3; v_gene: TRBV20-1; d_gene: .; CDR3aa: CSATGDPSSGNTIYF; CDR3nt: TGCAGTGCCACGGGGGATCCCTCCTCTGGAAACACCATATATTTT
abundance: .; j_gene: TRBJ1-2; v_gene: TRBV5-8; d_gene: .; CDR3aa: CASSFQGGGYTF; CDR3nt: TGTGCCAGCAGCTTTCAGGGAGGTGGCTACACCTTC
abundance: few; j_gene: TRBJ1-2; v_gene: TRBV5-1; d_gene: TRBD1; CDR3aa: CASSLGGQGTNYGYTF; CDR3nt: TGCGCCAGCAGCTTGGGAGGACAGGGAACGAACTATGGCTACACCTTC
abundance: .; j_gene: TRBJ1-5; v_gene: TRBV6-5; d_gene: .; CDR3aa: CAGSLPGVNQPQHF; CDR3nt: TGTGCCGGCAGTTTACCGGGGGTCAATCAGCCCCAGCATTTT
abundance: .; j_gene: TRBJ2-1; v_gene: TRBV6-1; d_gene: .; CDR3aa: CASSGSRGAGAYNEQFF; CDR3nt: TGTGCCAGCAGCGGTTCCAGGGGGGCTGGGGCCTACAATGAGCAGTTCTTC
abundance: .; j_gene: TRBJ2-7; v_gene: TRBV7-3; d_gene: .; CDR3aa: CASSPGGGYEQYF; CDR3nt: TGTGCCAGCAGCCCCGGTGGGGGCTACGAGCAGTACTTC
abundance: .; j_gene: TRBJ2-7; v_gene: TRBV14; d_gene: .; CDR3aa: CASSKATYEQYF; CDR3nt: TGTGCCAGCAGCAAAGCCACGTACGAGCAGTACTTC
abundance: .; j_gene: TRBJ2-7; v_gene: TRBV7-9; d_gene: .; CDR3aa: CASSLGGPYEQYF; CDR3nt: TGTGCCAGCAGCTTAGGGGGGCCCTACGAGCAGTACTTC
abundance: .; j_gene: TRBJ2-7; v_gene: TRBV2; d_gene: .; CDR3aa: CASVGPDGGEQYF; CDR3nt: TGTGCCAGCGTCGGACCGGATGGAGGCGAGCAGTACTTC
abundance: .; j_gene: TRBJ2-3; v_gene: TRBV6-1; d_gene: .; CDR3aa: CASSTGMGLTSTDTQYF; CDR3nt: TGTGCCAGCAGTACAGGCATGGGACTTACTAGCACAGATACGCAGTATTTT
abundance: .; j_gene: TRBJ1-1; v_gene: TRBV7-6; d_gene: .; CDR3aa: CASSLQNTEAFF; CDR3nt: TGTGCCAGCAGCTTACAGAACACTGAAGCTTTCTTT
abundance: .; j_gene: TRBJ2-5; v_gene: TRBV24-1; d_gene: TRBD2; CDR3aa: CATSESGGLVETQYF; CDR3nt: TGTGCCACCAGTGAGAGCGGGGGCTTGGTTGAGACCCAGTACTTC
abundance: once; j_gene: TRBJ2-1; v_gene: TRBV19; d_gene: .; CDR3aa: CASQGQRNSYNEQFF; CDR3nt: TGTGCCAGCCAGGGTCAGCGCAACTCCTACAATGAGCAGTTCTTC
abundance: few; j_gene: TRBJ2-2; v_gene: TRBV7-8; d_gene: TRBD1; CDR3aa: CASSRQGATGELFF; CDR3nt: TGTGCCAGCAGCAGACAGGGGGCCACCGGGGAGCTGTTTTTT
abundance: .; j_gene: TRBJ2-1; v_gene: TRBV7-3; d_gene: .; CDR3aa: CASSSIDQNKQFF; CDR3nt: TGTGCCAGCAGCTCCATCGACCAAAACAAGCAGTTCTTC
abundance: .; j_gene: TRBJ1-5; v_gene: TRBV5-8; d_gene: .; CDR3aa: CASSRQYQPQHF; CDR3nt: TGTGCCAGCAGTCGACAATATCAGCCCCAGCATTTT